These T cell receptor beta chains were read from a single sample in a study of early T cells in non-severe SARS-CoV-2 infection. TCRdb re-analysed the 5' RACE reads in MiXCR, keeping a single row per CDR3 protein. The data hold 25,000 to 30,000 distinct CDR3 sequences, with roughly 5% observed a single time. The specimen was whole blood. The receptors come from an adult who was a healthcare worker with PCR-confirmed SARS-CoV-2 infection or an uninfected control (not recorded which). The CDR3 runs from the conserved cysteine through the conserved F or W. The order of the fields is V gene, clone size, J gene, D gene, CDR3 DNA, CDR3 protein. D genes are given only for firm matches. Clone size appears in some rows only: once, few, many, or a class for an expanded clone.

V gene: TRBV29-1; clone size: many; J gene: TRBJ1-1; D gene: TRBD1; CDR3 DNA: TGCAGCGTTGAATCACGGGACAGGAGGAACACTGAAGCTTTCTTT; CDR3 protein: CSVESRDRRNTEAFF
V gene: TRBV28; clone size: many; J gene: TRBJ2-7; D gene: -; CDR3 DNA: TGTGCCAGCTGCAACGTGGGGCCCTACGAGCAGTACTTC; CDR3 protein: CASCNVGPYEQYF
V gene: TRBV5-1; clone size: -; J gene: TRBJ2-7; D gene: TRBD2; CDR3 DNA: TGCGCCAGCAGCTACCTGGGAGGGTCCTACGAGCAGTACTTC; CDR3 protein: CASSYLGGSYEQYF
V gene: TRBV6-2/TRBV6-3; clone size: many; J gene: TRBJ2-7; D gene: TRBD2; CDR3 DNA: TGTGCCAGCACGGGACTAGCGGTAAACTACGAGCAGTACTTC; CDR3 protein: CASTGLAVNYEQYF
V gene: TRBV15; clone size: many; J gene: TRBJ1-1; D gene: -; CDR3 DNA: TGTGCCACCAGCAGAGGGGTGGTGAACACTGAAGCTTTCTTT; CDR3 protein: CATSRGVVNTEAFF
V gene: TRBV28; clone size: many; J gene: TRBJ2-2; D gene: TRBD1; CDR3 DNA: TGTGCCAGCAGCCCATCGACAGGGAGGAACACCGGGGAGCTGTTTTTT; CDR3 protein: CASSPSTGRNTGELFF
V gene: TRBV7-9; clone size: many; J gene: TRBJ2-7; D gene: -; CDR3 DNA: TGTGCCAGTCGAATAGGGGAGTCCAGTGAGCAGTACTTC; CDR3 protein: CASRIGESSEQYF
V gene: TRBV7-2; clone size: many; J gene: TRBJ2-7; D gene: -; CDR3 DNA: TGTGCCAGCATACCCGGGGGTGAATGCTTTCCGACTACCTACGAGCAGTACTTC; CDR3 protein: CASIPGGECFPTTYEQYF
V gene: TRBV21-1; clone size: many; J gene: TRBJ2-7; D gene: -; CDR3 DNA: TGTGCCAGCAGCAAAAAGTTGGCCAGGTTTTATAATAGTGATACTAAAGTGGGGTGCGAGCAGTACTTC; CDR3 protein: CASSKKLARFYNSDTKVGCEQYF
V gene: TRBV20-1; clone size: many; J gene: TRBJ2-7; D gene: TRBD2; CDR3 DNA: TGCAGTGCTCCCGGACTAGCGGATACCTACGAGCAGTACTTC; CDR3 protein: CSAPGLADTYEQYF
V gene: TRBV6-2/TRBV6-3; clone size: many; J gene: TRBJ2-7; D gene: TRBD2; CDR3 DNA: TGTGCCAGCAGTTCCGGGACTAGCGGGAGCTACGAGCAGTACTTC; CDR3 protein: CASSSGTSGSYEQYF
V gene: TRBV28; clone size: many; J gene: TRBJ1-5; D gene: -; CDR3 DNA: TGTGCCAGCAGTTCCTCAGGGAATCAGCCCCAGCATTTT; CDR3 protein: CASSSSGNQPQHF
V gene: TRBV7-2; clone size: many; J gene: TRBJ2-2; D gene: -; CDR3 DNA: TGTGCCAGCAGCTTAGACGGACTAAACACCGGGGAGCTGTTTTTT; CDR3 protein: CASSLDGLNTGELFF
V gene: TRBV6-5; clone size: many; J gene: TRBJ1-1; D gene: -; CDR3 DNA: TGTGCCAGCAGACGGACAGAAACGGGGAACACTGAAGCTTTCTTT; CDR3 protein: CASRRTETGNTEAFF
V gene: TRBV2; clone size: many; J gene: TRBJ2-3; D gene: TRBD1; CDR3 DNA: TGTGCCAGCAAGGAGGACAGGGAGACAGATACGCAGTATTTT; CDR3 protein: CASKEDRETDTQYF
V gene: TRBV20-1; clone size: few; J gene: TRBJ2-3; D gene: -; CDR3 DNA: TGCAGTGCTAGATTCCCCGGGAACACAGATACGCAGTATTTT; CDR3 protein: CSARFPGNTDTQYF
V gene: TRBV5-1; clone size: many; J gene: TRBJ2-7; D gene: -; CDR3 DNA: TGCGCCAGCAGCCCCCATCCAGGGGGGGACTACGAGCAGTACTTC; CDR3 protein: CASSPHPGGDYEQYF
V gene: TRBV7-9; clone size: many; J gene: TRBJ1-5; D gene: -; CDR3 DNA: TGTGCCAGCAGCCCAGGGGAAGGTGCCGCCCAGCATTTT; CDR3 protein: CASSPGEGAAQHF
V gene: TRBV20-1; clone size: medium-sized; J gene: TRBJ2-7; D gene: -; CDR3 DNA: TGCAGTGCTAGAGATGGGGATAGCGAGCAGTACTTC; CDR3 protein: CSARDGDSEQYF
V gene: TRBV6-2/TRBV6-3; clone size: many; J gene: TRBJ2-7; D gene: -; CDR3 DNA: TGTGCCAGCAGCGCAGGGGTTCACTACGAGCAGTACTTC; CDR3 protein: CASSAGVHYEQYF
V gene: TRBV20-1; clone size: many; J gene: TRBJ1-1; D gene: TRBD1; CDR3 DNA: TGCAGTGCTAGAGATAAGGACAGGGGCCCCGGGCCTGCTTTCTTT; CDR3 protein: CSARDKDRGPGPAFF
V gene: TRBV20-1; clone size: many; J gene: TRBJ2-7; D gene: -; CDR3 DNA: TGCAGTGCTACAGCGGATTCCTACGAGCAGTACTTC; CDR3 protein: CSATADSYEQYF
V gene: TRBV6-2/TRBV6-3; clone size: many; J gene: TRBJ2-3; D gene: -; CDR3 DNA: TGTGCCGCCAACTTGCAGGGCGGAACAGATACGCAGTATTTT; CDR3 protein: CAANLQGGTDTQYF
V gene: TRBV6-2/TRBV6-3; clone size: many; J gene: TRBJ1-1; D gene: -; CDR3 DNA: TGTGCCAGCAGTTACCTTCCCAGGGTGAACACTGAAGCTTTCTTT; CDR3 protein: CASSYLPRVNTEAFF
V gene: TRBV2; clone size: many; J gene: TRBJ1-4; D gene: -; CDR3 DNA: TGTGCCAGCAGTGACAAGCGTACTGGACATGGGGAAAAACTGTTTTTT; CDR3 protein: CASSDKRTGHGEKLFF
V gene: TRBV28; clone size: many; J gene: TRBJ1-2; D gene: -; CDR3 DNA: TGTGCCAGCAGCGATCTTAGGTTACTCCGAAACTATGGCTACACCTTC; CDR3 protein: CASSDLRLLRNYGYTF
V gene: TRBV20-1; clone size: -; J gene: TRBJ2-7; D gene: TRBD1; CDR3 DNA: TGCAGTGCTAGAGCCGGGACAGGGACCTACGAGCAGTACTTC; CDR3 protein: CSARAGTGTYEQYF
V gene: TRBV28; clone size: many; J gene: TRBJ2-5; D gene: -; CDR3 DNA: TGTGCCAGCAGTACCCCGGGGATAAAAGAGACCCAGTACTTC; CDR3 protein: CASSTPGIKETQYF
V gene: TRBV20-1; clone size: many; J gene: TRBJ1-2; D gene: TRBD1; CDR3 DNA: TGCAGTGCTAGGGGCCGGGACAGAAAGCGAACAAACTATGGCTACACCTTC; CDR3 protein: CSARGRDRKRTNYGYTF
V gene: TRBV5-4; clone size: many; J gene: TRBJ2-3; D gene: -; CDR3 DNA: TGTGCCAGCAGCGAGGAGATTAAAAGGACAGATACGCAGTATTTT; CDR3 protein: CASSEEIKRTDTQYF
V gene: TRBV7-2; clone size: many; J gene: TRBJ2-1; D gene: TRBD2; CDR3 DNA: TGTGCCAGCAGCCCGCCTAAGGGACTAGCGGGTGGAACGGGGCAGTTCTTC; CDR3 protein: CASSPPKGLAGGTGQFF
V gene: TRBV28; clone size: many; J gene: TRBJ1-1; D gene: -; CDR3 DNA: TGTGCCAGCAGTCCACGGTCGCTGGGGCGCGTCACTGAAGCTTTCTTT; CDR3 protein: CASSPRSLGRVTEAFF
V gene: TRBV12-3/TRBV12-4; clone size: many; J gene: TRBJ2-4; D gene: TRBD1; CDR3 DNA: TGTGCCAGCAGTCCTCAGACAGGGATGGTAAACATTCAGTACTTC; CDR3 protein: CASSPQTGMVNIQYF
V gene: TRBV20-1; clone size: many; J gene: TRBJ2-3; D gene: -; CDR3 DNA: TGCAGTGGGGCAGGGCGGAACACAGATACGCAGTATTTT; CDR3 protein: CSGAGRNTDTQYF
V gene: TRBV6-5; clone size: many; J gene: TRBJ2-5; D gene: TRBD1; CDR3 DNA: TGTGCCAGCACCCCTACCGGGACAGGCTCGACCCAGTACTTC; CDR3 protein: CASTPTGTGSTQYF
V gene: TRBV20-1; clone size: few; J gene: TRBJ1-2; D gene: -; CDR3 DNA: TGCAGTGCTAGAGATCCGGGAAGGGGATACAGCTACACCTTC; CDR3 protein: CSARDPGRGYSYTF
V gene: TRBV6-1; clone size: many; J gene: TRBJ1-2; D gene: -; CDR3 DNA: TGTGCCAGCAGTGAATCTGGGTCCTATGGCTACACCTTC; CDR3 protein: CASSESGSYGYTF
V gene: TRBV29-1; clone size: medium-sized; J gene: TRBJ2-7; D gene: TRBD2; CDR3 DNA: TGCAGCCAAAGACAGCGGGAGGGCCGCTCCTACGAGCAGTACTTC; CDR3 protein: CSQRQREGRSYEQYF
V gene: TRBV7-9; clone size: many; J gene: TRBJ1-6; D gene: -; CDR3 DNA: TGTGCCAGCGCCGGGTTACGGAATTCACCCCTCCACTTT; CDR3 protein: CASAGLRNSPLHF
V gene: TRBV6-2/TRBV6-3; clone size: many; J gene: TRBJ2-1; D gene: -; CDR3 DNA: TGTGCCAGCAGTGTTAGCGGTCCGCCCTACAATGAGCAGTTCTTC; CDR3 protein: CASSVSGPPYNEQFF
V gene: TRBV11-2; clone size: many; J gene: TRBJ2-2; D gene: -; CDR3 DNA: TGTGCCAGCAGCCCGCGAAAGCGGAACACCGGGGAGCTGTTTTTT; CDR3 protein: CASSPRKRNTGELFF
V gene: TRBV7-9; clone size: many; J gene: TRBJ1-3; D gene: -; CDR3 DNA: TGTGCCAGCAGCCTGGACCCCATGAGATCTGGAAACACCATATATTTT; CDR3 protein: CASSLDPMRSGNTIYF
V gene: TRBV12-3/TRBV12-4; clone size: many; J gene: TRBJ1-1; D gene: -; CDR3 DNA: TGTGCCAGCACCCCCGGTTGGAATGGAGAAGCTTTCTTT; CDR3 protein: CASTPGWNGEAFF
V gene: TRBV27; clone size: many; J gene: TRBJ2-7; D gene: -; CDR3 DNA: TGTGCCAGCAGTTTAACCGGGGTGGCCTCCTACGAGCAGTACTTC; CDR3 protein: CASSLTGVASYEQYF
V gene: TRBV5-1; clone size: -; J gene: TRBJ2-1; D gene: -; CDR3 DNA: TGCGCCAGCAGCTGGACCGGGACGGACATCCAGTTCTTC; CDR3 protein: CASSWTGTDIQFF
V gene: TRBV28; clone size: -; J gene: TRBJ2-7; D gene: TRBD1; CDR3 DNA: TGTGCCAGCAGTCCAGGGGGCGCCTTCTACGAGCAGTACTTC; CDR3 protein: CASSPGGAFYEQYF
V gene: TRBV5-6; clone size: many; J gene: TRBJ2-7; D gene: TRBD1; CDR3 DNA: TGTGCCAGCAGCTTTGGTATGGACAGGGCAAGAGAGCAGTACTTC; CDR3 protein: CASSFGMDRAREQYF
V gene: TRBV6-1; clone size: many; J gene: TRBJ1-4; D gene: TRBD1; CDR3 DNA: TGTGCCAGCAGTGAACAGGGGGCCAGTGAAAAACTGTTTTTT; CDR3 protein: CASSEQGASEKLFF
V gene: TRBV7-9; clone size: many; J gene: TRBJ2-1; D gene: -; CDR3 DNA: TGTGCCAGCAGCTTCTCTGGAGACGCCGCTCACAATGAGCAGTTCTTC; CDR3 protein: CASSFSGDAAHNEQFF
V gene: TRBV5-4; clone size: many; J gene: TRBJ1-1; D gene: -; CDR3 DNA: TGTGCCAGCAGCTTTAGAGACACTGAAGCTTTCTTT; CDR3 protein: CASSFRDTEAFF
V gene: TRBV7-6; clone size: many; J gene: TRBJ2-5; D gene: -; CDR3 DNA: TGTGCCAGCAGCTTAGGTGAAGGGATTGGGCGAGAGACCCAGTACTTC; CDR3 protein: CASSLGEGIGRETQYF